This T cell receptor beta chain was profiled in a study of blood T cell repertoires in COVID-19. Study in general: Resolution of symptoms, clearance, or two negative PCRs was present in recovered Cohort 3 donors. Researchers got acute and convalescent COVID-19 samples from the United States, Italy and Spain. The cDNA or gDNA used as material had been derived from T cells, B-cell-depleted T cells, or PBMCs.

Participants reported their clinical history, and cohort assignment relied on those reports. Assay: immunoSEQ multiplex PCR; the TCRdb copy retains only in-frame clones and omits some. The sample gives approximately 210,000 clones, more than 75% of which show up once; 7.2% is in the top ten. The germline gives CDR1 MNHEY, CDR2 SVGAGI. V shed 4 bases, J shed 1 base, and the junction held 1 base outside the gene matches. The CDR3 is 14 residues long. This sequence was found in a man aged 25-45 years in a cohort exposed to, infected with or recovered from COVID-19 (not recorded which). The sample was PBMCs or T cells enriched from blood (not recorded which). V gene TRBV6-5 combines with J gene TRBJ2-7, with 10 positions matching TRBD1. This chain's CDR3 is CASSSDRGSYEQYF. CDR3 sequence (DNA): TGTGCCAGCAGTTCGGACAGGGGGTCCTACGAGCAGTACTTC.